These 8 T cell receptor beta chains were sequenced from one sample in a study of blood T cells in healthy people across ages. For the second PCR, which ran for 7 to 11 cycles, a sample-barcoded 5' primer and a J-beta primer mix were used. Via MiXCR, TCRdb re-called the 5' RACE reads, giving one row per CDR3 protein. The sample includes about 1.6 million distinct CDR3 sequences, about 35% of them seen just once. The sequenced material came from blood. The receptors shown here come from a woman younger than 45 in good health.

The chain carries TRBV27 and TRBJ1-5, with D maybe TRBD1 (5 bases). The length of the CDR3 is 13 residues. Germline CDR1 is MNHEY and CDR2 is SMNVEV (reference sequence). Trimming took 10 bases from V and 7 from J, leaving 17 bases between them. In DNA, the CDR3 is TGTGCCACCGGCCAGGGTTGGGGGCAGCCCCAGCATTTT. Protein: CATGQGWGQPQHF.

In the case of this clonotype: A read error may explain this, as a much larger clone is one base away. The rearrangement joins TRBV9 to TRBJ2-7; perhaps TRBD1 as D (5 bases). Germline V gene sequence: CDR1 SGDLS, CDR2 YYNGEE. CDR3 length equals 18 residues. Deletions cut 6 bases from V and 2 bases from J, with 27 bases between. Written as DNA, the CDR3 is TGTGCCAGCAACGCCATGTCAACAGGCCTCGAGTCCCCCTACGAGCAGTACTTC. Its translation: CASNAMSTGLESPYEQYF.

This clonotype was seen a few times. This chain links TRBV5-6 with TRBJ1-1; 9 positions match TRBD1. The V gene end was trimmed by 1 base and the J gene end by 6 bases; junction bases not matched to a gene: 7. Looked up from germline, CDR1 is SGHDT and CDR2 is YYEEEE. The CDR3 length is 15 residues. CDR3 loop: CASSLRGTGYSEAFF. DNA of the CDR3: TGTGCCAGCAGCTTGCGCGGGACAGGGTACTCTGAAGCTTTCTTT.

This clonotype was seen only a few times. The rearrangement links TRBV6-2 or TRBV6-3 to TRBJ2-1, with 7 positions matching TRBD2. Germline lookup yields CDR1 MNHEY and CDR2 SVGEGT. J lost 2 bases, V lost 8 bases, and 9 bases had no gene match. The CDR3 extends over 15 amino acids. DNA for the CDR3: TGTGCCAGCTGTAGACGGGGGGAGGCCTACAATGAGCAGTTCTTC. Its translation is CASCRRGEAYNEQFF.

The J gene is TRBJ2-5, the V gene TRBV2, with 7 positions matching TRBD2. CDR3 length: 17 residues. V trimming: 2 bases; J trimming: 0 bases; junction bases outside the gene matches: 9. Per germline, CDR1 SNHLY and CDR2 FYNNEI. CDR3 sequence reads: CASSEKEAGPNQETQYF. The CDR3, as DNA: TGTGCCAGCAGTGAAAAGGAAGCGGGGCCAAACCAAGAGACCCAGTACTTC.

The chain links TRBV24-1 to TRBJ1-2; no clear D gene. The CDR3 covers 11 residues. Germline lookup yields CDR1 KGHDR and CDR2 SFDVKD. V was clipped by 11 bases and J by 10 bases, with 16 bases between them. The CDR3 region has the DNA TGTGCCATCTCGTCGGGCAATGTCTACACCTTC. It specifies CAISSGNVYTF.

Turning to this clonotype: Relative to the germline gene, one junction end is altered; a read error may explain this. The V gene is TRBV19, the J gene TRBJ1-5; 7 positions agree with TRBD1. CDR3 length: 15 residues. Germline V lookup: CDR1 LNHDA, CDR2 SQIVND (reference sequence). CDR3 nucleotide sequence: TGTGCCGGTAGTCCTCTCGACAGGGTGGGTCAGCCCCAGCATTTT. Its translation: CAGSPLDRVGQPQHF.

As regards this clonotype: The junction does not match germline at one end; this may be a read error. The chain carries TRBV19 and TRBJ1-1; weak D call: TRBD1 (5 bases). From germline, CDR1 is LNHDA and CDR2 SQIVND (reference sequence). This CDR3 is built from 14 residues. Here the CDR3 reads CASSIAGRNTEAFF. DNA of the CDR3: TGTGCTAGTAGTATAGCAGGGAGGAACACTGAAGCTTTCTTT.